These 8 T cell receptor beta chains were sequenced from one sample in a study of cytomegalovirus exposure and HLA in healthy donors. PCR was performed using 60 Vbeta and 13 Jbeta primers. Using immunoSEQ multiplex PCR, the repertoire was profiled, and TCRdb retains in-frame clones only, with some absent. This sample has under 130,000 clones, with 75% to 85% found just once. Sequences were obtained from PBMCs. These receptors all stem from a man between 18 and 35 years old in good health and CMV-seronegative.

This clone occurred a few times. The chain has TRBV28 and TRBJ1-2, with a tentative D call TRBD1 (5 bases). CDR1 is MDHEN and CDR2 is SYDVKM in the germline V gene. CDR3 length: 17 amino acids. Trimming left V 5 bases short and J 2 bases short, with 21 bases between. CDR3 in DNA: TGTGCCAGCAGTAGCTGGTCAGGTCGACAGAGGAACTATGGCTACACCTTC. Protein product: CASSSWSGRQRNYGYTF.

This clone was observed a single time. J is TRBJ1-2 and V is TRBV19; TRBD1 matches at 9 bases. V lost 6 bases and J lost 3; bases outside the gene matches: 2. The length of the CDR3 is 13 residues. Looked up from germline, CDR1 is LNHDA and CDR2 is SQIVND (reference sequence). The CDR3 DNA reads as TGTGCCAGTAGCCGACAGGGGGACTATGGCTACACCTTC. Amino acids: CASSRQGDYGYTF.

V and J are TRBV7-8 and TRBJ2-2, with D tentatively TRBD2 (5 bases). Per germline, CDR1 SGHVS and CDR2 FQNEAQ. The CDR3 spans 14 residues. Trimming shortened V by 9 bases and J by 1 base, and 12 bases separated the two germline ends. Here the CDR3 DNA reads TGTGCCAGTTGGTATGCGGGGAACACCGGGGAGCTGTTTTTT. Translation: CASWYAGNTGELFF.

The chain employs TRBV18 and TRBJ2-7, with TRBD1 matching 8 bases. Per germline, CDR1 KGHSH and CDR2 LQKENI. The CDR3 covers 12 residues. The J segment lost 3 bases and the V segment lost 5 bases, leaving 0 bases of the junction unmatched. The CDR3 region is CASSGTGYEQYF. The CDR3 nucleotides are TGTGCCAGCTCAGGGACAGGCTACGAGCAGTACTTC.

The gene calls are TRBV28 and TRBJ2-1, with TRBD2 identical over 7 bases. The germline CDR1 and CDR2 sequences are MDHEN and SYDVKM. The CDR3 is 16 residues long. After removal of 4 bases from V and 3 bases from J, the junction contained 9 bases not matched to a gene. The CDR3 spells CASSSLGLVGYNEQFF. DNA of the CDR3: TGTGCCAGCAGTTCACTAGGACTAGTAGGCTACAATGAGCAGTTCTTC.

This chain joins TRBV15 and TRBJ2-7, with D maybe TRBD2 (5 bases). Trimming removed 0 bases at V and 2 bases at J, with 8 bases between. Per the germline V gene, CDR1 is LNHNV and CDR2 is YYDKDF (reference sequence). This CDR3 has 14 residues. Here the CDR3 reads CATSRDKGAYEQYF. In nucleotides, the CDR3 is TGTGCCACCAGCAGAGATAAGGGAGCCTACGAGCAGTACTTC.

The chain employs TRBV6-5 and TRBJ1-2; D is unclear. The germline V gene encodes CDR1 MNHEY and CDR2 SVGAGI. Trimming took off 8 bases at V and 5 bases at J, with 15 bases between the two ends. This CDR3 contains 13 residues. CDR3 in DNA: TGTGCCAGCTGTGTACAGTCGGGATATGGCTACACCTTC. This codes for CASCVQSGYGYTF.

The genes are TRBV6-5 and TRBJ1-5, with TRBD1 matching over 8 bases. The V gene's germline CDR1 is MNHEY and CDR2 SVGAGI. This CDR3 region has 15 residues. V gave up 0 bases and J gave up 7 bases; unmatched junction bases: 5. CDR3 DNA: TGTGCCAGCAGTTACTCCCCAGGGGGCCAACAGCCCCAGCATTTT. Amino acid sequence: CASSYSPGGQQPQHF.